These 21 T cell receptor beta chains originate from one sample sequenced in a study of shared clonotypes between healthy human individuals (TCRdb year 2020). Library preparation was by the immunoSEQ multiplex PCR assay. TCRdb carries this immuneACCESS record with in-frame sequences only. Its versions omit some clonotypes, under half of them owing to an unresolved V gene in the studies checked, with the rest unexplained. This sample has roughly 2,300,000 clones in its table, and roughly 90% of those were observed once. The leading ten clones occupy around 0.4% of the sample. The sample taken for sequencing was naive CD4+ T cells from PBMCs. The intended sense of this specimen's cell subset or site label: CD45RA+ positively selected. The receptors were sampled from a man aged 18 to 29 in good health. Some clones in this sample may be carry-over from other donors' samples.

This sequence joins TRBV7-9 and TRBJ2-1, with 8 bases identical to TRBD1. There are 15 residues in the CDR3. The germline V gene has CDR1 SEHNR and CDR2 FQNEAQ (reference sequence). The V and J ends lost 0 bases and 5 bases, in that order; junction bases with no gene match: 3. CDR3 in amino acids: CASSLAGTGNNEQFF. The DNA for the CDR3 is TGTGCCAGCAGCTTAGCCGGGACAGGAAACAATGAGCAGTTCTTC.

This rearrangement joins TRBV7-2 to TRBJ1-1; D possibly corresponds to TRBD1 (6 bases). The V end was cut by 5 bases, the J end by 12 bases, with 19 bases between. CDR3 length equals 13 residues. Germline V gene sequence: CDR1 SGHTA, CDR2 FQGNSA. The CDR3 protein is CASSLGRQGWSFF. In DNA, the CDR3 is TGTGCCAGCAGCCTGGGGCGGCAGGGGTGGTCTTTCTTT. The entire variable domain, with the rest obtained from reference TRBV7-2 and TRBJ1-1, is as follows: GAGVSQSPSNKVTEKGKDVELRCDPISGHTALYWYRQSLGQGLEFLIYFQGNSAPDKSGLPSDRFSAERTGGSVSTLTIQRTQQEDSAVYLCASSLGRQGWSFFGQGTRLTVV.

This chain connects TRBV18 to TRBJ1-5; no definite D call. In germline, CDR1 is KGHSH, CDR2 LQKENI. The ends were cut back, 3 bases at V and 4 bases at J, with 7 bases in the middle. The CDR3 is 13 residues long. In DNA form, the CDR3 reads TGTGCCAGCTCACCGTACGAAAATCAGCCCCAGCATTTT. Residues: CASSPYENQPQHF.

This clone has a handful of counts. The chain employs TRBV7-9 and TRBJ1-1, with TRBD1 identical over 7 bases. V lost 5 bases and J lost 4; bases outside the gene matches: 10. In germline, CDR1 is SEHNR, CDR2 FQNEAQ (reference sequence). The CDR3 is 15 residues long. The DNA of the CDR3 is TGTGCCAGCAGCCTCCAGACAGGGAGGAGCACTGAAGCTTTCTTT. Amino acid sequence: CASSLQTGRSTEAFF.

This clone was seen a handful of times. The V gene is TRBV6-6, the J gene TRBJ1-2; D possibly corresponds to TRBD1 (6 bases). The V gene's germline CDR1 is MNHNY and CDR2 SVGAGI (reference sequence). Trimming left V 8 bases short and J 7 bases short, with 11 bases between. The CDR3 is 11 residues long. This chain's CDR3 is CASGGPGGYTF. CDR3 bases: TGTGCCAGCGGGGGGCCGGGTGGCTACACCTTC.

This chain connects TRBV18 to TRBJ2-5, with 8 bases aligning to TRBD1. This CDR3 is 15 amino acids long. The ends lost 5 bases at V and 1 base at J; junction bases unmatched: 6. Germline CDR1 KGHSH, CDR2 LQKENI. CDR3 bases: TGTGCCAGCTCAGGGATGCAGGGGGCCCAAGAGACCCAGTACTTC. It codes for CASSGMQGAQETQYF.

The chain combines TRBV6-5 with TRBJ2-5, with unresolved D. Matching the DNA end better, TRBJ2-7 makes the J call doubtful. The CDR3 spans 15 residues. The germline CDR1 and CDR2 sequences are MNHEY and SVGAGI. The chain's CDR3 is CASSMLPRASYEQYF. The CDR3 nucleotides read TGTGCCAGCAGCATGCTCCCTCGGGCCTCCTACGAGCAGTACTTC.

The chain has TRBV27 and TRBJ2-5, with TRBD1 identical over 8 bases. Germline CDR1 reads MNHEY; CDR2 reads SMNVEV (reference sequence). The V segment lost 6 bases and the J segment 5 bases; nucleotides outside the gene matches: 5. The CDR3 covers 13 residues. CDR3 in amino acids: CASRRQGWETQYF. The CDR3 DNA reads as TGTGCCAGCAGGCGACAGGGGTGGGAGACCCAGTACTTC.

J is TRBJ1-2 and V is TRBV27; possible D gene TRBD1, 5 bases. This CDR3 spans 15 amino acids. Trimming took off 7 bases at V and 5 bases at J, with 20 bases between the two ends. Germline values: CDR1 MNHEY, CDR2 SMNVEV (reference sequence). The CDR3 here is CASTASGGYHYGYTF. The DNA of the CDR3 is TGTGCCAGCACCGCCTCGGGGGGGTATCATTATGGCTACACCTTC.

The V call is TRBV15, the J call TRBJ2-5; 8 positions match TRBD1. This CDR3 region has 14 residues. The germline CDR1 and CDR2 sequences are LNHNV and YYDKDF (reference sequence). V gave up 4 bases and J gave up 6 bases; unmatched junction bases: 7. For the CDR3, the DNA is TGTGCCACCAGCACCACAGGGGGTATGAAGACCCAGTACTTC. Protein product: CATSTTGGMKTQYF.

This chain connects TRBV25-1 to TRBJ2-6; TRBD1 is a possible D gene (6 bases). Germline CDR1 MGHDK, CDR2 SYGVNS. With 3 bases removed from V and 0 bases from J, the gap between germline ends came to 12 bases. This CDR3 spans 17 amino acids. CDR3 DNA: TGTGCCAGCAGTGATGGCCAGGGGATCTCTGGGGCCAACGTCCTGACTTTC. This encodes CASSDGQGISGANVLTF.

The chain couples TRBV27 to TRBJ2-6, with 11 bases matching TRBD1. Germline V lookup: CDR1 MNHEY, CDR2 SMNVEV (reference sequence). V lost 3 bases and J lost 1; bases outside the gene matches: 5. The CDR3 totals 18 residues. CDR3: CASSFRTGGASGANVLTF. In DNA form, the CDR3 reads TGTGCCAGCAGTTTTCGGACAGGGGGCGCGTCTGGGGCCAACGTCCTGACTTTC.

For this clone: The same CDR3 also results from other DNA sequences found in this sample. The chain carries TRBV7-2 and TRBJ1-3; no definite D call. V was shortened by 1 base and J by 0 bases, with 4 bases between the two germline ends. This CDR3 contains 14 residues. Germline assignment: CDR1 SGHTA and CDR2 FQGNSA. CDR3 coding DNA: TGTGCCAGCAGCTTAGAGGGCTCTGGAAACACCATATATTTT. Amino acid sequence: CASSLEGSGNTIYF.

The rearrangement links TRBV10-3 to TRBJ1-2; 8 nucleotides agree with TRBD1. In germline, CDR1 is ENHRY, CDR2 SYGVKD. This CDR3 contains 13 residues. Trimming took 6 bases from V and 4 from J; bases not matched to a gene: 4. CDR3 loop: CAIRRTGPYGYTF. The CDR3 DNA sequence: TGTGCCATCAGGCGGACAGGGCCCTATGGCTACACCTTC.

This clone has more than one count but fewer than ten. The chain combines TRBV19 with TRBJ1-1; D gene unclear. Trimming took off 3 bases at V and 11 bases at J, with 10 bases between the two ends. CDR1 is LNHDA and CDR2 is SQIVND in the germline V gene (reference sequence). The length of the CDR3 is 11 residues. Here the CDR3 DNA reads TGTGCCAGTAGTATTGGTGACCGGGCTTTCTTT. Translation: CASSIGDRAFF.

The CDR3 here is CASSSHTQGGAISYEQYF. The CDR3 DNA reads TGTGCCAGCAGTTCCCATACGCAGGGCGGGGCCATCTCCTACGAGCAGTACTTC. V usage is TRBV28 and J usage is TRBJ2-7; D is possibly TRBD2 (6 bases). This CDR3 spans 18 amino acids. The ends were cut back, 4 bases at V and 0 bases at J, with 22 bases in the middle. The V gene's germline CDR1 is MDHEN and CDR2 SYDVKM.

This clone showed up just once. V usage is TRBV7-2 and J usage is TRBJ1-1, with 9 nucleotides matching TRBD1. This CDR3 has 13 residues. J gave up 7 bases and V 3 bases, and 3 bases lay outside the gene matches. The germline CDR1 and CDR2 sequences are SGHTA and FQGNSA. CDR3 bases: TGTGCCAGCAGCTTGGACAGGGGCGATGAAGCTTTCTTT. This codes for CASSLDRGDEAFF. Using reference TRBV7-2 and TRBJ1-1 for the parts outside the CDR3, the full variable domain is GAGVSQSPSNKVTEKGKDVELRCDPISGHTALYWYRQSLGQGLEFLIYFQGNSAPDKSGLPSDRFSAERTGGSVSTLTIQRTQQEDSAVYLCASSLDRGDEAFFGQGTRLTVV.

This clone was counted a few times. Different DNA sequences within this sample yield the same CDR3. The rearrangement links TRBV7-3 to TRBJ2-2; no reliable D call. This CDR3 region has 12 residues. Germline CDR1 reads SGHTA; CDR2 reads FQGTGA. The ends were cut back, 3 bases at V and 6 bases at J, with 5 bases in the middle. CDR3 nucleotides: TGTGCCAGCAGCTTGAGGCCCGGGGAGCTGTTTTTT. Its translation: CASSLRPGELFF.

This sequence joins TRBV7-8 and TRBJ1-4, with no clear D. CDR1 SGHVS and CDR2 FQNEAQ come from the germline V gene. The CDR3 has 14 residues. The V and J ends lost 5 bases and 0 bases respectively, with 7 bases between them. CDR3 amino acids: CASSRTATNEKLFF. The CDR3 coding sequence is TGTGCCAGCAGCCGGACGGCAACTAATGAAAAACTGTTTTTT.

This chain uses TRBV28 with TRBJ2-7; no clear D gene. The CDR3 runs 13 residues. V was trimmed by 8 bases and J by 3 bases, leaving 14 bases between them. Germline CDR1 reads MDHEN; CDR2 reads SYDVKM. The CDR3 DNA sequence: TGTGCCAGCCAGGCCCCTCGGCTCTACGAGCAGTACTTC. Encoded protein: CASQAPRLYEQYF.

Of note for this clone: Other DNA sequences from this sample encode an identical CDR3 as well. This chain connects TRBV9 to TRBJ2-5; D remains ambiguous. In germline, CDR1 is SGDLS, CDR2 YYNGEE. V was pared by 3 bases and J by 5 bases, with 2 bases between. This CDR3 has 10 residues. The CDR3, as DNA: TGTGCCAGCAGCGGGGAGACCCAGTACTTC. This encodes CASSGETQYF.